This T cell receptor beta chain was sequenced during a study of blood T cell repertoires in COVID-19 (TCRdb year 2020). General notes on the study: The collaborator samples originated in the United States, Italy and Spain and spanned the acute and convalescent phases of COVID-19. The material from the prospective study consisted of cDNA or gDNA derived from T cells, B-cell-depleted T cells, or PBMCs. Subjects who had been exposed to COVID-19, were actively infected with it, or had recovered from it provided the deeply sampled blood TCRbeta repertoires that made up the dataset. The repertoires were made available in a free public database intended to serve as a resource for research on the immune response to SARS-CoV-2. Samples came from the ongoing ImmuneRACE study (first 160 participants) plus 1,254 subjects from 6 global collaborators. Sample metadata almost always included a de-identified subject ID, COVID-19 status, age in years and sex. Where HLA class I and class II types were available, the types were taken from metadata supplied by the sample provider, not from assay-based typing. What the research found in general, with its limitations: Clinical and demographic metadata were provided uncurated, with the amount varying by source and participant.

Enrolling through a virtual design, the prospective study's participants ranged in age from roughly 18 to 89 years and lived across roughly 24 United States geographic areas. To assign participants to cohorts, the prospective study relied on clinical history that participants themselves reported in a screening survey and a study questionnaire. Recovered participants in ImmuneRACE Cohort 3 were defined as having two consecutive negative NP/OP PCR tests, clearance from a healthcare professional, or resolution of symptoms. In the prospective study, mobile phlebotomists collected whole blood, serum and a nasopharyngeal or oropharyngeal swab from each participant. Over an approximately 2-month period, participants in the prospective study had the option of providing additional blood draws and questionnaires. Blood samples from the prospective study were shipped frozen or at room temperature prior to DNA extraction.

TCRbeta CDR3 regions were amplified from genomic DNA by means of the immunoSEQ Assay, a bias-controlled multiplex PCR. On the authors' methods: Nucleated cell counts per sample were estimated from amplification of reference gene primers within the assay. Sequence reads were collapsed and filtered to measure the absolute abundance of every unique TCRbeta CDR3 rearrangement. For each sample, productive Simpson clonality was calculated as the square root of Simpson's diversity index across productive rearrangements. Sourced from immuneACCESS, this table was stored by TCRdb with only in-frame sequences that have V and J called. A share of the clones is absent; for the studies checked, an unresolved V gene accounts for under half, and the remainder has no known explanation. That table supplies the V and J calls and clone size; D and trimming were determined from the DNA. This sample is represented by some 490,000 clones; around nine tenths of them were singletons. The leading ten clones occupy under 9.5% of the sample.

In regard to this clone: It lacks a known antigen. Base qualities are not provided; no much larger clone lies one nucleotide away.

The germline V gene yields WSHSY for CDR1 and SAAADI for CDR2. Trimming removed 5 bases from V and 1 base from J, leaving 11 bases between the germline ends. Reading from cysteine to phenylalanine, the CDR3 counts 14 amino acids. This entry keeps only the CDR3 DNA: 42 bases, framed from base 1. The V gene is TRBV10-2 and the J gene is TRBJ1-1; too little of a D gene remains to name it. The source is a woman in her sixties who had recovered from COVID-19. Sequences were obtained from PBMCs or T cells enriched from blood (not recorded which). Read as DNA, the sequence is TGCGCCAGCAGTACTCCAGGCCAGAACACTGAAGCTTTCTTT. This is translated as CASSTPGQNTEAFF.